This T cell receptor (beta chain) was obtained from a study of blood T cell repertoires in COVID-19. Study context: Nucleic acid was either cDNA or gDNA, and it came from T cells, B-cell-depleted T cells, or PBMCs.

In the authors' methods: The authors estimated nucleated cell counts from reference gene primer amplification. Method: immunoSEQ multiplex PCR; TCRdb's copy keeps in-frame clones and lacks some. V, J and clone size derive from that table, while D and trimming were established from the DNA sequence. This repertoire shows tens of thousands of clones, approximately 80% found once; its top ten account for about 2.2%. Followed over time, Seattle patients had been enrolled while infection was active. CDR1 and CDR2 from the germline V gene are MNHGY and SVAAGI. V lost 2 bases and J 3 bases, leaving 17 bases between the germline ends. The CDR3 length is 17 residues.

The J gene is TRBJ2-1, the V gene TRBV6-9, with a weak D call TRBD1 (5 bases). The sequence was obtained from a man between 65 and 79 years old with COVID-19, enrolled during active disease. Sequenced material: peripheral blood. CDR3 DNA sequence: TGTGCCAGCAGTTATGGATCGCAGGGCCCGGGCTACAATGAGCAGTTCTTC. Its translation: CASSYGSQGPGYNEQFF.